The clone carrying this T cell receptor beta chain was detected once. The target antigen is unknown. The CDR3 is 15 amino acids. V lost 4 bases to trimming and J lost 2 bases, with 13 bases between them. Germline assignment: CDR1 MNHEY and CDR2 SMNVEV (reference sequence). The data derive from a study of shared clonotypes between healthy human individuals. Study results and caveats: Apart from blood, nothing was sampled; tissue repertoires likely differ.

TCRdb's copy holds only in-frame clones and misses some; the assay was immunoSEQ multiplex PCR. Counted here are 2 million to 3 million clones, 93% occurring once; the ten biggest clones make up 0.36%. The chain uses TRBV27 and TRBJ2-3; D is ambiguous. This receptor was obtained from a young man in good health. Some clones in this sample may be carry-over from other donors' samples. The sample was naive CD4+ T cells from PBMCs. As to subset: CD45RA+ positively selected. The CDR3 bases are TGTGCCAGCAGTTCCGGGCAGTTGATCACAGATACGCAGTATTTT. It yields the protein CASSSGQLITDTQYF.